This is a list of T cell receptor beta chains from one sample in a study of cytomegalovirus exposure and HLA in healthy donors. Some clones are missing from TCRdb's copy, which holds only in-frame ones; the method was immunoSEQ multiplex PCR. Here the sample spans about 120,000 clones, over 65% being singletons. Sequencing used PBMCs. The receptors stem from a woman aged 25-40 years in good health and CMV-seronegative. The CDR3 runs from the conserved cysteine through the conserved F or W. The D gene is left open where the match is weak. Clone sizes are given selectively: once, few, many, or a class where the clone is expanded.

j_gene: TRBJ1-1; abundance: NA; d_gene: NA; v_gene: TRBV5-4; len: 14; CDR3nt: TGTGCCAGCAGCTTGAGGAGGCAGGGGTTTCAAGCTTTCTTT; CDR3aa: CASSLRRQGFQAFF
j_gene: TRBJ2-3; abundance: NA; d_gene: TRBD2; v_gene: TRBV7-2; len: 16; CDR3nt: TGTGCCAGCAGCCCCCTAGCGGGGGCTAGCACAGATACGCAGTATTTT; CDR3aa: CASSPLAGASTDTQYF
j_gene: TRBJ1-1; abundance: once; d_gene: TRBD1; v_gene: TRBV30; len: 13; CDR3nt: TGTGCCTGGGACCCAGGGGGCTCCTCACGAGCTTTCTTT; CDR3aa: CAWDPGGSSRAFF
j_gene: TRBJ1-6; abundance: NA; d_gene: TRBD1; v_gene: TRBV4-2; len: 15; CDR3nt: TGTGCCAGCAGTCAGGGGGACAGGGGGCATTCACCCCTCCACTTT; CDR3aa: CASSQGDRGHSPLHF
j_gene: TRBJ1-1; abundance: NA; d_gene: NA; v_gene: TRBV7-8; len: 15; CDR3nt: TGTGCCAGCAGATCTACTAGGGTTATGAACACTGAAGCTTTCTTT; CDR3aa: CASRSTRVMNTEAFF
j_gene: TRBJ2-3; abundance: NA; d_gene: TRBD2; v_gene: TRBV29-1; len: 15; CDR3nt: TGCAGCTGGGGGGCAACTAGCGGCCGCACAGATACGCAGTATTTT; CDR3aa: CSWGATSGRTDTQYF
j_gene: TRBJ1-5; abundance: NA; d_gene: NA; v_gene: TRBV2; len: 13; CDR3nt: TGTGCCAGCAGTCTAGGGGTGGATCAGCCCCAGCATTTT; CDR3aa: CASSLGVDQPQHF
j_gene: TRBJ1-5; abundance: once; d_gene: NA; v_gene: TRBV13; len: 15; CDR3nt: TGTGCCAGCAGCTTAAGGGATTCGGGGAATCAGCCCCAGCATTTT; CDR3aa: CASSLRDSGNQPQHF
j_gene: TRBJ2-1; abundance: once; d_gene: TRBD2; v_gene: TRBV6-1; len: 18; CDR3nt: TGTGCCAGCAGTGAAAGGCTAGCGGGGGCAGTACTCAACAATGAGCAGTTCTTC; CDR3aa: CASSERLAGAVLNNEQFF
j_gene: TRBJ2-1; abundance: few; d_gene: TRBD2; v_gene: TRBV5-4; len: 17; CDR3nt: TGTGCCAGCAGCCCCGGGTCGAGTAGCGGGGGGCGGGGTGAGCAGTTCTTC; CDR3aa: CASSPGSSSGGRGEQFF
j_gene: TRBJ2-5; abundance: NA; d_gene: NA; v_gene: TRBV9; len: 15; CDR3nt: TGTGCCAGCAGCCCCCTCAGCGGGCCTCCGGAGACCCAGTACTTC; CDR3aa: CASSPLSGPPETQYF
j_gene: TRBJ2-7; abundance: NA; d_gene: NA; v_gene: TRBV7-8; len: 12; CDR3nt: TGTGCCAGCAGCCAAACAGACTACGAGCAGTACTTC; CDR3aa: CASSQTDYEQYF
j_gene: TRBJ1-3; abundance: NA; d_gene: NA; v_gene: TRBV5-1; len: 15; CDR3nt: TGCGCCAGCAGCTTGGCCCTAGACTCTGGAAACACCATATATTTT; CDR3aa: CASSLALDSGNTIYF
j_gene: TRBJ1-1; abundance: NA; d_gene: NA; v_gene: TRBV6-5; len: 14; CDR3nt: TGTGCCAGCAGCCCCCGAGGAGGGAACACTGAAGCTTTCTTT; CDR3aa: CASSPRGGNTEAFF
j_gene: TRBJ1-1; abundance: NA; d_gene: NA; v_gene: TRBV7-9; len: 17; CDR3nt: TGTGCCAGCAGCTTTATGCGGGGAGGTCGGGGGAACACTGAAGCTTTCTTT; CDR3aa: CASSFMRGGRGNTEAFF